This T cell receptor (beta chain) was profiled in a study of T cell changes during pregnancy in multiple sclerosis. Some clones are missing from TCRdb's copy, which holds only in-frame ones; the method was immunoSEQ multiplex PCR. The sample includes approximately 28,000 clones, about 91% of them seen just once. The source of this sequence is a female donor with multiple sclerosis, enrolled in a pregnancy study. The sequenced sample was CD8+ T cells from peripheral blood mononuclear cells, obtained in the second trimester of pregnancy.

CDR3 in DNA: TGTGCCAGCTTTTCCGGGACAGGGGCATCAGATACGCAGTATTTT. Translated, it gives CASFSGTGASDTQYF. The chain joins TRBV7-2 to TRBJ2-3; 10 bases fit TRBD1. V dropped 8 bases and J dropped 4; count of bases not matched to a gene: 9. The germline V gene has CDR1 SGHTA and CDR2 FQGNSA. The CDR3 contains 15 residues.